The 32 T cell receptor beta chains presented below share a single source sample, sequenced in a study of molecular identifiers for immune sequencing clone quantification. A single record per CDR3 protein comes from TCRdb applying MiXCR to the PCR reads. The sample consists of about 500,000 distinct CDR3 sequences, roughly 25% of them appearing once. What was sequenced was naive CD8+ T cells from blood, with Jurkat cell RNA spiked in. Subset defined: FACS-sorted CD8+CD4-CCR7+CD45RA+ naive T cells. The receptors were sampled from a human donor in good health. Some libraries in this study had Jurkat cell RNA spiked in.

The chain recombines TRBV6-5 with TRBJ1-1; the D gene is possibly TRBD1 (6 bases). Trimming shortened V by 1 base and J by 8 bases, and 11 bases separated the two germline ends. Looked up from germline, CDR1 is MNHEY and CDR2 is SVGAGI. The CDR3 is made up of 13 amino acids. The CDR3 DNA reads TGTGCCAGCAGTTACTTAGGGGGATCAGAAGCTTTCTTT. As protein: CASSYLGGSEAFF.

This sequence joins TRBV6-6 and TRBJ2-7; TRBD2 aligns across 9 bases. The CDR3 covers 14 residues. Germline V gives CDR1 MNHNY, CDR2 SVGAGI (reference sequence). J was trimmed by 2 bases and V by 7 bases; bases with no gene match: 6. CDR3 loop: CASKRLADPYEQYF. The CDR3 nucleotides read TGTGCCAGCAAAAGACTAGCGGACCCCTACGAGCAGTACTTC.

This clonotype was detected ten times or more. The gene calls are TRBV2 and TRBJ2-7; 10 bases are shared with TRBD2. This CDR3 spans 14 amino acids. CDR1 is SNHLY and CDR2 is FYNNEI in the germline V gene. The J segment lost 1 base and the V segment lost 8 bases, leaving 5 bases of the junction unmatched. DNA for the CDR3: TGTGCCAGCTACGGACTAGCGGAGTCCTACGAGCAGTACTTC. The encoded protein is CASYGLAESYEQYF. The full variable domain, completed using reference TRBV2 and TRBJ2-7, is EPEVTQTPSHQVTQMGQEVILRCVPISNHLYFYWYRQILGQKVEFLVSFYNNEISEKSEIFDDQFSVERPDGSNFTLKIRSTKLEDSAMYFCASYGLAESYEQYFGPGTRLTVT.

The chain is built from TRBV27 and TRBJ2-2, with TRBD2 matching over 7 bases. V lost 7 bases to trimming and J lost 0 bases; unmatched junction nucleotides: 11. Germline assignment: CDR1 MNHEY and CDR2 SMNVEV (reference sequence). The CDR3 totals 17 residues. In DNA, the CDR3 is TGTGCCAGCATAGGGCTAGCGGAGAAATCGAACACCGGGGAGCTGTTTTTT. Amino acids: CASIGLAEKSNTGELFF.

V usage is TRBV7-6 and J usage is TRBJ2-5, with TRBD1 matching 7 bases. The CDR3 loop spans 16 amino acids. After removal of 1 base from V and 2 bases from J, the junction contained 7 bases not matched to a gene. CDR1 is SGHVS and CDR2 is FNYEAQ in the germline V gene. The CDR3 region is CASSLGGQRFQETQYF. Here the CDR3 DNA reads TGTGCCAGCAGCTTAGGGGGACAGCGCTTTCAAGAGACCCAGTACTTC. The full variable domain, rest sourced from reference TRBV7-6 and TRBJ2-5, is GAGVSQSPRYKVTKRGQDVALRCDPISGHVSLYWYRQALGQGPEFLTYFNYEAQQDKSGLPNDRFSAERPEGSISTLTIQRTEQRDSAMYRCASSLGGQRFQETQYFGPGTRLLVL.

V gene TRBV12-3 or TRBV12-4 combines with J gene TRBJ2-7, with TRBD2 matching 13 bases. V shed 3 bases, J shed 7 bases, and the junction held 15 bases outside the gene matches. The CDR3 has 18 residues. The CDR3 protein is CASSFHGLAGVASWEQYF. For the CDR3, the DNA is TGTGCCAGCAGTTTCCACGGACTAGCGGGAGTTGCTTCGTGGGAGCAGTACTTC.

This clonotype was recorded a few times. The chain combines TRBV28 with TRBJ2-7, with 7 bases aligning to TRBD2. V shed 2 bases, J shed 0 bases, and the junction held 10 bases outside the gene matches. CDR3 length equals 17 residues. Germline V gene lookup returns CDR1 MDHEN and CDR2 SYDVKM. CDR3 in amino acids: CASSLPRGVLNSYEQYF. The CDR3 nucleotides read TGTGCCAGCAGTTTACCCCGGGGGGTCTTAAACTCCTACGAGCAGTACTTC.

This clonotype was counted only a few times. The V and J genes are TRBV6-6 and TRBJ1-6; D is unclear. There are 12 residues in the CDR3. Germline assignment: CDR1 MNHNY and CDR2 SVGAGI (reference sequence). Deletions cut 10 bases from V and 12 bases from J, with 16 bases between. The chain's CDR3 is CATTEPDGPLHF. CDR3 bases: TGTGCCACCACAGAACCGGATGGACCCCTCCACTTT.

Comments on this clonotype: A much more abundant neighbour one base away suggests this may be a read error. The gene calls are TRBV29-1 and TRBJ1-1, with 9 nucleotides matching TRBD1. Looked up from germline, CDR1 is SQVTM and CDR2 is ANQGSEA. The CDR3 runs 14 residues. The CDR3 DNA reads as TGCAGCGGGAGCGGGACAGGGCTGAACGCTGAAGCTTTCTTT. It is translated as CSGSGTGLNAEAFF. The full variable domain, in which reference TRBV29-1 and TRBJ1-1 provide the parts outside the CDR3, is SAVISQKPSRDICQRGTSLTIQCQVDSQVTMMFWYRQQPGQSLTLIATANQGSEATYESGFVIDKFPISRPNLTFSTLTVSNMSPEDSSIYLCSGSGTGLNAEAFFGQGTRLTVV.

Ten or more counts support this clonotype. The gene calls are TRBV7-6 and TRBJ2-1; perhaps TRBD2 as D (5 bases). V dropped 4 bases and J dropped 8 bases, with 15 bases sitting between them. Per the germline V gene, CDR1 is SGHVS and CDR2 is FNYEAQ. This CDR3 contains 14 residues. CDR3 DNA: TGTGCCAGCAGCTGGAGTGGAGTGAGGGATGAGCAGTTCTTC. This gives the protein CASSWSGVRDEQFF.

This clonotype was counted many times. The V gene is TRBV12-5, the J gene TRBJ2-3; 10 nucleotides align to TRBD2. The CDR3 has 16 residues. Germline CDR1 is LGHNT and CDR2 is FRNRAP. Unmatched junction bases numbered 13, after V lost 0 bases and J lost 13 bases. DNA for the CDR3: TGTGCTAGTGGTTTGGTCGTCACTAGCGGGAACGGAGGGAAGTATTTT. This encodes CASGLVVTSGNGGKYF.

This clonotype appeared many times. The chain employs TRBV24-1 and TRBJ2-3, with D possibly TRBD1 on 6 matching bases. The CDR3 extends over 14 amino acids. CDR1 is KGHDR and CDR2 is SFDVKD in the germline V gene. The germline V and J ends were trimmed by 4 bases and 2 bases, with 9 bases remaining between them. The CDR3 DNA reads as TGTGCCACCAGTGAGTCAGGGGTCACAGATACGCAGTATTTT. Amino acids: CATSESGVTDTQYF.

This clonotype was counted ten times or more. The CDR3 DNA reads TGTGCCAGCAGTGAACAGGGGGGCACTGAAGCTTTCTTT. It is translated as CASSEQGGTEAFF. V usage is TRBV28 and J usage is TRBJ1-1; 8 bases align to TRBD1. Germline values: CDR1 MDHEN, CDR2 SYDVKM. Trimming cost V 5 bases and J 4 bases; bases outside gene matches: 3. The CDR3 covers 13 residues.

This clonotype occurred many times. The CDR3 nucleotides are TGTGCCAGCAGCCAAGGGGTCCAGCCCCAGCATTTT. Its translation is CASSQGVQPQHF. The chain carries TRBV4-2 and TRBJ1-5; no reliable D call. Germline V gene data show CDR1 as LGHNA and CDR2 as YNFKEQ. The V end lost 1 base, the J end lost 7 bases, and 5 bases lay between the germline ends. This CDR3 has 12 amino acids.

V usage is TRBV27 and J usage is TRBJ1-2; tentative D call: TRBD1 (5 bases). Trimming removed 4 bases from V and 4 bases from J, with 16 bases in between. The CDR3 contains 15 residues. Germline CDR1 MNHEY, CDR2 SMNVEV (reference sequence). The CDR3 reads CASSSHQGRSYGYTF. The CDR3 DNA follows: TGTGCCAGCAGTTCCCACCAGGGACGGAGCTATGGCTACACCTTC.

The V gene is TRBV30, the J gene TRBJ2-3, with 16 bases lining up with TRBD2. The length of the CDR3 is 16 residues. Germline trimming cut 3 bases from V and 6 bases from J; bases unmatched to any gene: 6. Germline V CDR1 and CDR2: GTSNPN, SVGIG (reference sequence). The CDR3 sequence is CAWSPGLAGGWDTQYF. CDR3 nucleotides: TGTGCCTGGAGCCCGGGACTAGCGGGAGGGTGGGATACGCAGTATTTT.

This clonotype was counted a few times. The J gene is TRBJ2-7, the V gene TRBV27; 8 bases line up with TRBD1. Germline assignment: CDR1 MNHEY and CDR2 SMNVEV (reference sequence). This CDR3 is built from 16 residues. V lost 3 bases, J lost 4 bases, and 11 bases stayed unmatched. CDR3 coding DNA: TGTGCCAGCAGTTTGGGCCAGGGGGCCATGATTTACGAGCAGTACTTC. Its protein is CASSLGQGAMIYEQYF.

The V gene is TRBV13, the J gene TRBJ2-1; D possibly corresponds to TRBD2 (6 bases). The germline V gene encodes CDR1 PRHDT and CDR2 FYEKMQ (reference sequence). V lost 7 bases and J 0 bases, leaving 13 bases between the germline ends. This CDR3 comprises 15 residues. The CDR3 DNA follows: TGTGCCAGCAACTCGGAGGGGAGCTCCTACAATGAGCAGTTCTTC. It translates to CASNSEGSSYNEQFF. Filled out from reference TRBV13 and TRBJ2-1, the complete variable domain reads AAGVIQSPRHLIKEKRETATLKCYPIPRHDTVYWYQQGPGQDPQFLISFYEKMQSDKGSIPDRFSAQQFSDYHSELNMSSLELGDSALYFCASNSEGSSYNEQFFGPGTRLTVL.

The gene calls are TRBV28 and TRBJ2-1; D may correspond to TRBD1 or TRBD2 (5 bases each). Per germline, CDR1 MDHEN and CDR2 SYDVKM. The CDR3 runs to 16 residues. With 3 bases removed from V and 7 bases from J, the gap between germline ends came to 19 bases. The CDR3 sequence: CASSFDRDPLGNEQFF. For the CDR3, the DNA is TGTGCCAGCAGTTTCGACCGGGACCCTCTTGGGAATGAGCAGTTCTTC.

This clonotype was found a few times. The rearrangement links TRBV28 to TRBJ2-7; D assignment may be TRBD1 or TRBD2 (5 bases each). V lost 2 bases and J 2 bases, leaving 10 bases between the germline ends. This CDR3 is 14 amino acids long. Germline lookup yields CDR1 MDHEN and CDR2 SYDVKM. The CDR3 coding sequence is TGTGCCAGCAGTTTAATCGGGACCGCCTACGAGCAGTACTTC. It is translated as CASSLIGTAYEQYF.

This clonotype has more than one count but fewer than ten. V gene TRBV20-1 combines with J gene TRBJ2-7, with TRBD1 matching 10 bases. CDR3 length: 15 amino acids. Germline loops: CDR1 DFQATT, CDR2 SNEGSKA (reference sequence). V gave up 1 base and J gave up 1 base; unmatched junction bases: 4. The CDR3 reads CSARVADRGSYEQYF. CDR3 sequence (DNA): TGCAGTGCTAGAGTAGCGGACAGGGGGTCCTACGAGCAGTACTTC.

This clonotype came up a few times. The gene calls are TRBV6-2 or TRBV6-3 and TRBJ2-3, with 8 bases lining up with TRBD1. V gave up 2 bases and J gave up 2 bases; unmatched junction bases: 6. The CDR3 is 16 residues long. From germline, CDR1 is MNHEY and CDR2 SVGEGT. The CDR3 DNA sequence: TGTGCCAGCAGTTACGAGGAGGACAGGGTCACAGATACGCAGTATTTT. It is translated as CASSYEEDRVTDTQYF.

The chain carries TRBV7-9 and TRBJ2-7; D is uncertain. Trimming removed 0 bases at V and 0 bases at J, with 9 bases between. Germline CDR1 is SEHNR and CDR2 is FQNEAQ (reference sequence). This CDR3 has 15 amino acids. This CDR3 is CASSLASAYSYEQYF. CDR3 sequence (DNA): TGTGCCAGCAGCTTAGCGTCCGCCTACTCCTACGAGCAGTACTTC.

As DNA, the CDR3 is TGTGCCAGCAGTCCTGTGGAGCTAGCGGGCCTGAGGGGCGGGGAGCTGTTTTTT. Protein: CASSPVELAGLRGGELFF. The chain uses TRBV28 and TRBJ2-2; TRBD2 agrees at 8 bases. Trimming removed 5 bases from V and 7 bases from J; junction bases left unmatched: 18. CDR3 length equals 18 residues. CDR1 is MDHEN, CDR2 SYDVKM, per germline.

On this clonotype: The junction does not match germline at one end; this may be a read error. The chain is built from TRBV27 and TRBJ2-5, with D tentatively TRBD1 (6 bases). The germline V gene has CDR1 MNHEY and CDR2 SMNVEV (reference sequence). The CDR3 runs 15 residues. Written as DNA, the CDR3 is TGTGCCAGCAGATCTTGGGGGCCGTACCAAAAGACCCAGTACTTC. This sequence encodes CASRSWGPYQKTQYF.

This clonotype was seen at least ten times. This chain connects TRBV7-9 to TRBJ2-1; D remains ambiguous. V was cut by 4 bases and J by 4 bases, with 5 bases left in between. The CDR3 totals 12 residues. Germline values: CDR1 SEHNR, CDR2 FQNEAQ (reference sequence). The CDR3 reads CASSSEYNEQFF. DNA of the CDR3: TGTGCCAGCAGCTCAGAGTACAATGAGCAGTTCTTC.

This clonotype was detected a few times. The CDR3 region is CASSDVLAGSTDTQYF. CDR3 DNA sequence: TGTGCCAGCAGTGACGTACTAGCGGGGAGCACAGATACGCAGTATTTT. The chain is built from TRBV2 and TRBJ2-3, with TRBD2 identical over 10 bases. Germline assignment: CDR1 SNHLY and CDR2 FYNNEI. The CDR3 is made up of 16 amino acids. Trimming cost V 3 bases and J 0 bases; bases outside gene matches: 3.

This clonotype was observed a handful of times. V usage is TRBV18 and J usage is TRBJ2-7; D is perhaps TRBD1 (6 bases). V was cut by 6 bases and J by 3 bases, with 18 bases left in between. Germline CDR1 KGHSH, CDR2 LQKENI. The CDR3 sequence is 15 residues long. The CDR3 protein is CASSDQGLQGYEQYF. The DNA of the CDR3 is TGTGCCAGCTCGGACCAGGGTTTACAGGGCTACGAGCAGTACTTC.

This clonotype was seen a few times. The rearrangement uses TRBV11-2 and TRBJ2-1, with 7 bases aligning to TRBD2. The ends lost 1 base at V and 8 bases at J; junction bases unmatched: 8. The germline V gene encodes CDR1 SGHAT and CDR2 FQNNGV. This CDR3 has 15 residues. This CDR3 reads CASSLGGSVMDEQFF. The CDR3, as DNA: TGTGCCAGCAGCTTAGGCGGGAGTGTCATGGATGAGCAGTTCTTC. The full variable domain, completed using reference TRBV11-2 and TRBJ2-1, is EAGVAQSPRYKIIEKRQSVAFWCNPISGHATLYWYQQILGQGPKLLIQFQNNGVVDDSQLPKDRFSAERLKGVDSTLKIQPAKLEDSAVYLCASSLGGSVMDEQFFGPGTRLTVL.

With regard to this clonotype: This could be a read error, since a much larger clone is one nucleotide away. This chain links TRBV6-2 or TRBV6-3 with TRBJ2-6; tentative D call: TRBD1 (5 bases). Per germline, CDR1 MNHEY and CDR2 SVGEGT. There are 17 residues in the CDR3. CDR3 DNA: TGTGCCAGCAGTTACTGGGCAGAAAACTCTGGGGCCAACGGCCTGACTTTC. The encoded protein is CASSYWAENSGANGLTF.

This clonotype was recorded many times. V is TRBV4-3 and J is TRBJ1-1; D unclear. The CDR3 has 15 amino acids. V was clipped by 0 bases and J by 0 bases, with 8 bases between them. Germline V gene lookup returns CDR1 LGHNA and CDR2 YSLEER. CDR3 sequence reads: CASSQDAGMNTEAFF. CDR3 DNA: TGCGCCAGCAGCCAAGATGCAGGTATGAACACTGAAGCTTTCTTT.

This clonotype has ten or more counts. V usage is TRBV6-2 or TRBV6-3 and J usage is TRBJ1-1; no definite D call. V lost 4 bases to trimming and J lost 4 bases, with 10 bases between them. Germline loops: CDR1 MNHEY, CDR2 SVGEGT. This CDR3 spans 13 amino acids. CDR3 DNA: TGTGCCAGCAGTTGGGCGTCTCGCACTGAAGCTTTCTTT. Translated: CASSWASRTEAFF.